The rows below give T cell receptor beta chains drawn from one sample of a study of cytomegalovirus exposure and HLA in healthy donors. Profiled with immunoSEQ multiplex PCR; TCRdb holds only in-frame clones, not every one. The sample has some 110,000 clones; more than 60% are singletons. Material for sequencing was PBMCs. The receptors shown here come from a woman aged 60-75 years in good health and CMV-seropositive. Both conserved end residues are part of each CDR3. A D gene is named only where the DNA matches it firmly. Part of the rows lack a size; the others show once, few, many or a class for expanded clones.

CDR3nt: TGTGCCAGCAGCTTAACAGCCGTTAACTATGGCTACACCTTC; CDR3aa: CASSLTAVNYGYTF; abundance: .; d_gene: .; v_gene: TRBV7-9; j_gene: TRBJ1-2
CDR3nt: TGTGCCACCAGCAGCCCCCGGCGGGGTGAATCTTCAGATACGCAGTATTTT; CDR3aa: CATSSPRRGESSDTQYF; abundance: .; d_gene: .; v_gene: TRBV15; j_gene: TRBJ2-3
CDR3nt: TGTGCCAGTAGTACTAGCGGGGGACCCTACGAGCAGTACTTC; CDR3aa: CASSTSGGPYEQYF; abundance: .; d_gene: TRBD2; v_gene: TRBV19; j_gene: TRBJ2-7
CDR3nt: TGTGCTAGTGGTCCTACAGGGGAGGGCAATCAGCCCCAGCATTTT; CDR3aa: CASGPTGEGNQPQHF; abundance: .; d_gene: TRBD1; v_gene: TRBV12-5; j_gene: TRBJ1-5
CDR3nt: TGTGCCAGCAGCTTAGGGACTACAATCAATGAGCAGTTCTTC; CDR3aa: CASSLGTTINEQFF; abundance: .; d_gene: .; v_gene: TRBV11-3; j_gene: TRBJ2-1
CDR3nt: TGCGCCAGCAGGGAAGATAGGGACAGAAGTTTAGACTATGGCTACACCTTC; CDR3aa: CASREDRDRSLDYGYTF; abundance: .; d_gene: TRBD1; v_gene: TRBV10-1; j_gene: TRBJ1-2
CDR3nt: TGCGCCAGCAGCTTACGAGACACAAGGAACACCGGGGAGCTGTTTTTT; CDR3aa: CASSLRDTRNTGELFF; abundance: .; d_gene: .; v_gene: TRBV5-1; j_gene: TRBJ2-2
CDR3nt: TGTGCCTGGAGTCCCAGGACAGGGTCCTACGAGCAGTACTTC; CDR3aa: CAWSPRTGSYEQYF; abundance: .; d_gene: TRBD1; v_gene: TRBV30; j_gene: TRBJ2-7
CDR3nt: TGTGCCAGCAGCCCTGAAGAGGGTTGGAACATTCAGTACTTC; CDR3aa: CASSPEEGWNIQYF; abundance: few; d_gene: .; v_gene: TRBV7-9; j_gene: TRBJ2-4
CDR3nt: TGTGCCAGCAGCACCGACAGGGTCTCTGGAAACACCATATATTTT; CDR3aa: CASSTDRVSGNTIYF; abundance: .; d_gene: TRBD1; v_gene: TRBV7-2; j_gene: TRBJ1-3
CDR3nt: TGTGCCAGCAGCTTAGCAGCAGGGGCAAACACTGAAGCTTTCTTT; CDR3aa: CASSLAAGANTEAFF; abundance: few; d_gene: .; v_gene: TRBV7-8; j_gene: TRBJ1-1
CDR3nt: TGTGCCAGCAGTTACGTTCGGGGGAGCTCCTACAATGAGCAGTTCTTC; CDR3aa: CASSYVRGSSYNEQFF; abundance: .; d_gene: .; v_gene: TRBV6-5; j_gene: TRBJ2-1
CDR3nt: TGTGCCAGTAGTTCGGGAAAAGCCGGCACCTCGGGCTACACCTTC; CDR3aa: CASSSGKAGTSGYTF; abundance: .; d_gene: .; v_gene: TRBV19; j_gene: TRBJ1-2
CDR3nt: TGTGCCAGCAGTTACGTCGGTAGGGGGCTGAGTGGCTACACCTTC; CDR3aa: CASSYVGRGLSGYTF; abundance: .; d_gene: TRBD1; v_gene: TRBV6-5; j_gene: TRBJ1-2
CDR3nt: TGCGCCAGCAGCAAGACAGGGAATCAGCCCCAGCATTTT; CDR3aa: CASSKTGNQPQHF; abundance: .; d_gene: TRBD1; v_gene: TRBV10-2; j_gene: TRBJ1-5
CDR3nt: TGTGCCAGCAGGACTAGCGGGAGCCACGAGCAGTACTTC; CDR3aa: CASRTSGSHEQYF; abundance: .; d_gene: TRBD2; v_gene: TRBV7-9; j_gene: TRBJ2-7
CDR3nt: TGCGCCAGCAGACGGACGGGCGGGGGAGTCGGGACCCAGTACTTC; CDR3aa: CASRRTGGGVGTQYF; abundance: .; d_gene: TRBD2; v_gene: TRBV4-1; j_gene: TRBJ2-5
CDR3nt: TGTGCCAGCAGCGCCTCGGAGGGGGGGTCAGATACGCAGTATTTT; CDR3aa: CASSASEGGSDTQYF; abundance: .; d_gene: .; v_gene: TRBV7-2; j_gene: TRBJ2-3
CDR3nt: TGCGCCAGCAGCCTAGGACAGCAGCCTGGAAACACCATATATTTT; CDR3aa: CASSLGQQPGNTIYF; abundance: .; d_gene: .; v_gene: TRBV5-1; j_gene: TRBJ1-3
CDR3nt: TGTGCCAGCAGTGAACAGGGCTACGAGCAGTACTTC; CDR3aa: CASSEQGYEQYF; abundance: .; d_gene: .; v_gene: TRBV2; j_gene: TRBJ2-7
CDR3nt: TGTGCCAGCAGCGTAGGCGGGATGGTCTACAATGAGCAGTTCTTC; CDR3aa: CASSVGGMVYNEQFF; abundance: .; d_gene: .; v_gene: TRBV9; j_gene: TRBJ2-1
CDR3nt: TGTGCCAGCAGCTCGCGGACAGGGCTGAGTTCACCCCTCCACTTT; CDR3aa: CASSSRTGLSSPLHF; abundance: .; d_gene: TRBD1; v_gene: TRBV7-2; j_gene: TRBJ1-6
CDR3nt: TGTGCCAGCAGCTTCAATAGCGGGGGCTACAATGAGCAGTTCTTC; CDR3aa: CASSFNSGGYNEQFF; abundance: .; d_gene: TRBD2; v_gene: TRBV7-9; j_gene: TRBJ2-1
CDR3nt: TGCAGCGTTTTGGGACTAGCGGGAGTGTACGAGCAGTACTTC; CDR3aa: CSVLGLAGVYEQYF; abundance: .; d_gene: TRBD2; v_gene: TRBV29-1; j_gene: TRBJ2-7
CDR3nt: TGTGCCAGCAGCTCCCAACAGGGGGCGTGCACCGGCTACACCTTC; CDR3aa: CASSSQQGACTGYTF; abundance: .; d_gene: .; v_gene: TRBV21-1; j_gene: TRBJ1-2
CDR3nt: TGTGCCAGCAGCTTAGGGACAGGGACGTACCAAGAGACCCAGTACTTC; CDR3aa: CASSLGTGTYQETQYF; abundance: .; d_gene: TRBD1; v_gene: TRBV7-9; j_gene: TRBJ2-5
CDR3nt: TGTGCCAGCAGTACCCGAGACAGGGGGTCCTACGAGCAGTACTTC; CDR3aa: CASSTRDRGSYEQYF; abundance: .; d_gene: TRBD1; v_gene: TRBV27; j_gene: TRBJ2-7
CDR3nt: TGTGCCAGCAGCTTAGGAGGGAACAACTATGGCTACACCTTC; CDR3aa: CASSLGGNNYGYTF; abundance: .; d_gene: .; v_gene: TRBV7-9; j_gene: TRBJ1-2
CDR3nt: TGTGCCAGCAGCCACGGACAGGGAAGTGCTGAAGCTTTCTTT; CDR3aa: CASSHGQGSAEAFF; abundance: .; d_gene: .; v_gene: TRBV12-1; j_gene: TRBJ1-1
CDR3nt: TGTGCCAGCAGCCAAGGTCCGGGACAGGGGTTCTACGAGCAGTACTTC; CDR3aa: CASSQGPGQGFYEQYF; abundance: .; d_gene: TRBD1; v_gene: TRBV14; j_gene: TRBJ2-7
CDR3nt: TGTGCCAGCAGCCAAGAGGGCGGGGCGGAGAGGGTACGCGAGCAGTACTTC; CDR3aa: CASSQEGGAERVREQYF; abundance: .; d_gene: .; v_gene: TRBV4-2; j_gene: TRBJ2-7
CDR3nt: TGTGCCAGCAGTGAATTACTACCTCCTCGTGAGCAGTACTTC; CDR3aa: CASSELLPPREQYF; abundance: .; d_gene: .; v_gene: TRBV25-1; j_gene: TRBJ2-7
CDR3nt: TGTGCCTGGATGTTTAGCGGAGGAGGTGAGCAGTTCTTC; CDR3aa: CAWMFSGGGEQFF; abundance: .; d_gene: .; v_gene: TRBV30; j_gene: TRBJ2-1
CDR3nt: TGTGCCAGCAGCTTAGTAGCGGATCAGCCCCAGCATTTT; CDR3aa: CASSLVADQPQHF; abundance: .; d_gene: .; v_gene: TRBV7-2; j_gene: TRBJ1-5
CDR3nt: TGCGCCAGCAGCTTGATTAGGGACTCTGGCTACACCTTC; CDR3aa: CASSLIRDSGYTF; abundance: .; d_gene: .; v_gene: TRBV5-1; j_gene: TRBJ1-2
CDR3nt: TGTGCCAGCAGCCCACGGACAGGGGGTTATAATTCACCCCTCCACTTT; CDR3aa: CASSPRTGGYNSPLHF; abundance: .; d_gene: TRBD1; v_gene: TRBV7-2; j_gene: TRBJ1-6
CDR3nt: TGTGCCAGCAGTTCTTCCCCAGGCCTCCGCTTGGGGACCCAGTACTTC; CDR3aa: CASSSSPGLRLGTQYF; abundance: .; d_gene: .; v_gene: TRBV27; j_gene: TRBJ2-5
CDR3nt: TGCGCCAGCAGCGGGGGGGAAGGGGGACTGTTTTTT; CDR3aa: CASSGGEGGLFF; abundance: .; d_gene: .; v_gene: TRBV5-1; j_gene: TRBJ1-4
CDR3nt: TGCGCCAGCAGCCAAGATGCCCGGCGGGGGATGAACACTGAAGCTTTCTTT; CDR3aa: CASSQDARRGMNTEAFF; abundance: .; d_gene: .; v_gene: TRBV4-3; j_gene: TRBJ1-1
CDR3nt: TGTGCCAGCAGCTTAAGCCCAAAAGAGACCCAGTACTTC; CDR3aa: CASSLSPKETQYF; abundance: .; d_gene: .; v_gene: TRBV7-2; j_gene: TRBJ2-5